One and the same sample provided the 25 T cell receptor beta chains below, sequenced in a study of blood T cell repertoires in COVID-19. Clones were read by immunoSEQ multiplex PCR, and TCRdb kept only the in-frame ones, dropping some. The top ten hold roughly 9.4% of the sample, which has a few hundred thousand clones, around nine tenths seen once. Sequenced: PBMCs or T cells enriched from blood (not recorded which). The receptors here all came from a woman in her fifties or sixties who had recovered from COVID-19.

This chain links TRBV6-5 with TRBJ2-2, with D possibly being TRBD1 (6 bases). V shed 11 bases and J shed 3 bases, with 10 bases lying between them. Germline V CDR1 and CDR2: MNHEY, SVGAGI. The CDR3 is made up of 12 amino acids. For the CDR3, the DNA is TGTGCCTCCGGACAGTACACCGGGGAGCTGTTTTTT. Its protein is CASGQYTGELFF.

The rearrangement joins TRBV11-3 to TRBJ2-1; TRBD2 might be the D (5 bases). This CDR3 is 16 amino acids long. Germline CDR1 SGHNT, CDR2 YENEEA. The germline V and J ends were trimmed by 5 bases and 0 bases, with 14 bases remaining between them. As DNA, the CDR3 is TGTGCCAGCAGCACATCGTGGAGCGGCTCCTACAATGAGCAGTTCTTC. It codes for CASSTSWSGSYNEQFF.

J is TRBJ1-4 and V is TRBV7-9, with D uncertain. Trimming removed 5 bases from V and 11 bases from J, with 9 bases in between. Germline V gene data show CDR1 as SEHNR and CDR2 as FQNEAQ (reference sequence). The CDR3 is made up of 11 amino acids. The CDR3 reads CASSPAGKLFF. The CDR3 DNA reads as TGTGCCAGCAGCCCGGCGGGGAAACTGTTTTTT.

The gene calls are TRBV15 and TRBJ1-2; D remains unclear. This CDR3 is built from 15 residues. V was clipped by 0 bases and J by 5 bases, with 13 bases between them. Germline loops: CDR1 LNHNV, CDR2 YYDKDF (reference sequence). This CDR3 reads CATSRDEGPRYGYTF. The CDR3, as DNA: TGTGCCACCAGCAGAGACGAGGGCCCGAGATATGGCTACACCTTC.

This sequence joins TRBV7-2 and TRBJ2-2; 15 bases align to TRBD2. This CDR3 contains 19 residues. V shed 4 bases and J 0 bases; nucleotides not matched to a gene: 6. Germline CDR1 SGHTA, CDR2 FQGNSA. CDR3 residues: CASSSPGTSGGPNTGELFF. The CDR3 coding sequence is TGTGCCAGCAGCTCCCCAGGGACTAGCGGGGGGCCGAACACCGGGGAGCTGTTTTTT. The full variable domain, in which reference TRBV7-2 and TRBJ2-2 provide the parts outside the CDR3, is GAGVSQSPSNKVTEKGKDVELRCDPISGHTALYWYRQSLGQGLEFLIYFQGNSAPDKSGLPSDRFSAERTGGSVSTLTIQRTQQEDSAVYLCASSSPGTSGGPNTGELFFGEGSRLTVL.

This chain uses TRBV28 with TRBJ2-6; 10 nucleotides match TRBD1. The CDR3 is 19 residues long. Germline CDR1 MDHEN, CDR2 SYDVKM. The junction had 11 bases not matched to a gene; V was cut back by 6 bases and J by 0 bases. The CDR3 coding sequence is TGTGCCAGCAGCCGGGACAGGGGACCCTATAGCTCTGGGGCCAACGTCCTGACTTTC. This translates into CASSRDRGPYSSGANVLTF.

V usage is TRBV5-1 and J usage is TRBJ1-1, with 9 nucleotides matching TRBD1. V shed 5 bases, J shed 4 bases, and the junction held 15 bases outside the gene matches. The CDR3 loop spans 17 amino acids. CDR1 SGHRS and CDR2 YFSETQ come from the germline V gene. CDR3 region: CASRQTGTGRRGTEAFF. CDR3 coding DNA: TGCGCCAGCAGACAAACCGGGACAGGGAGAAGAGGCACTGAAGCTTTCTTT.

The chain joins TRBV5-6 to TRBJ1-5, with D maybe TRBD1 (6 bases). V shed 4 bases and J shed 5 bases, with 10 bases lying between them. This CDR3 spans 13 amino acids. Germline lookup yields CDR1 SGHDT and CDR2 YYEEEE. CDR3 sequence reads: CASSGQGYQPQHF. CDR3 nucleotides: TGTGCCAGCAGCGGCCAGGGGTATCAGCCCCAGCATTTT.

The J gene is TRBJ2-1, the V gene TRBV19; no definite D call. V shed 1 base and J shed 1 base, with 5 bases lying between them. This CDR3 is 14 amino acids long. Germline CDR1 LNHDA, CDR2 SQIVND (reference sequence). The CDR3, as DNA: TGTGCCAGTAGTATAGCCCATTCCTACAATGAGCAGTTCTTC. This codes for CASSIAHSYNEQFF.

This clone has just one count. The chain combines TRBV2 with TRBJ2-2; 14 bases are a match to TRBD2. Germline CDR1 SNHLY, CDR2 FYNNEI. Germline trimming cut 4 bases from V and 0 bases from J; bases unmatched to any gene: 10. The CDR3 is 20 amino acids. CDR3 DNA: TGTGCCAGCAGTGGTTATGGACTAGCGGGGGGCGGACCGAACACCGGGGAGCTGTTTTTT. Translating gives CASSGYGLAGGGPNTGELFF.

The chain joins TRBV5-5 to TRBJ2-7; no firm D call. CDR3 length: 16 residues. Germline V gene sequence: CDR1 SGHKS, CDR2 YYEKEE (reference sequence). V shed 0 bases and J shed 6 bases, with 19 bases lying between them. As DNA, the CDR3 is TGTGCCAGCAGCTTGGCGGGTGCGTGGTCGGGTCTCGAGCAGTACTTC. Protein sequence: CASSLAGAWSGLEQYF. The variable domain in full, completed from reference TRBV5-5 and TRBJ2-7, reads DAGVTQSPTHLIKTRGQQVTLRCSPISGHKSVSWYQQVLGQGPQFIFQYYEKEERGRGNFPDRFSARQFPNYSSELNVNALLLGDSALYLCASSLAGAWSGLEQYFGPGTRLTVT.

The genes are TRBV2 and TRBJ2-3; TRBD2 matches 13 bases. V dropped 4 bases and J dropped 6; count of bases not matched to a gene: 7. This CDR3 region has 16 residues. Germline V gene data show CDR1 as SNHLY and CDR2 as FYNNEI. DNA of the CDR3: TGTGCCAGCAGTGGACTAGCGGGGGGCCTAAGGGATACGCAGTATTTT. Protein: CASSGLAGGLRDTQYF.

The chain links TRBV5-1 to TRBJ2-7, with 12 bases lining up with TRBD2. Germline V gene data show CDR1 as SGHRS and CDR2 as YFSETQ. The CDR3 length is 17 residues. The junction had 6 bases not matched to a gene; V was cut back by 0 bases and J by 2 bases. CDR3 in amino acids: CASSLGLAGVLTYEQYF. DNA of the CDR3: TGCGCCAGCAGCTTGGGACTAGCGGGGGTTCTCACCTACGAGCAGTACTTC.

CDR3 coding DNA: TGTGCCAGCAGCGGGACTAGCGGGGTTTCCGATACGCAGTATTTT. It specifies CASSGTSGVSDTQYF. The V call is TRBV9, the J call TRBJ2-3; the match to TRBD2 covers 12 bases. CDR1 and CDR2 (germline): SGDLS, YYNGEE. The CDR3 spans 15 residues. V lost 3 bases to trimming and J lost 6 bases; unmatched junction nucleotides: 5. The complete variable domain, with remaining parts taken from reference TRBV9 and TRBJ2-3, reads DSGVTQTPKHLITATGQRVTLRCSPRSGDLSVYWYQQSLDQGLQFLIQYYNGEERAKGNILERFSAQQFPDLHSELNLSSLELGDSALYFCASSGTSGVSDTQYFGPGTRLTVL.

The V call is TRBV5-5, the J call TRBJ1-1; TRBD1 might be the D (5 bases). V dropped 0 bases and J dropped 5 bases, with 14 bases sitting between them. The CDR3 totals 15 residues. CDR1 is SGHKS, CDR2 YYEKEE, per germline (reference sequence). The CDR3 is CASSLEPGRWTEAFF. Written as DNA, the CDR3 is TGTGCCAGCAGCTTGGAGCCAGGGCGGTGGACTGAAGCTTTCTTT.

The rearrangement uses TRBV5-6 and TRBJ2-3; D is possibly TRBD1 (7 bases). The V gene lost 4 bases and the J gene lost 4 bases, with 16 bases spanning the gap. CDR1 is SGHDT, CDR2 YYEEEE, per germline. CDR3 length equals 15 residues. CDR3 in amino acids: CASSNIGGGADTQYF. Written as DNA, the CDR3 is TGTGCCAGCAGCAATATAGGGGGCGGGGCAGATACGCAGTATTTT.

This rearrangement joins TRBV7-3 to TRBJ1-1; the match to TRBD1 covers 7 bases. Per germline, CDR1 SGHTA and CDR2 FQGTGA. The CDR3 is 14 residues long. V shed 5 bases, J shed 6 bases, and the junction held 9 bases outside the gene matches. CDR3: CASSAGQRPSEAFF. CDR3 in DNA: TGTGCCAGCAGCGCGGGACAGCGGCCGTCTGAAGCTTTCTTT. The variable domain in full, with the rest retrieved from reference TRBV7-3 and TRBJ1-1, is GAGVSQTPSNKVTEKGKYVELRCDPISGHTALYWYRQSLGQGPEFLIYFQGTGAADDSGLPNDRFFAVRPEGSVSTLKIQRTERGDSAVYLCASSAGQRPSEAFFGQGTRLTVV.

This clone came up a few times. The rearrangement links TRBV4-3 to TRBJ2-7, with D possibly being TRBD2 (6 bases). Between the trimmed V and J ends, which lost 0 bases and 0 bases, there was a span of 15 bases. The CDR3 is 17 amino acids. Germline V CDR1 and CDR2: LGHNA, YSLEER. CDR3 residues: CASSQDLGTLFSYEQYF. The CDR3 bases are TGCGCCAGCAGCCAAGATCTCGGGACTCTTTTCTCCTACGAGCAGTACTTC.

The chain links TRBV12-3 or TRBV12-4 to TRBJ1-2; tentative D call: TRBD1 (5 bases). The CDR3 loop spans 12 amino acids. V was cut by 4 bases and J by 4 bases, with 7 bases left in between. In nucleotides, the CDR3 is TGTGCCAGCAGTTCGACAGTCTATGGCTACACCTTC. Protein sequence: CASSSTVYGYTF.

The rearrangement joins TRBV28 to TRBJ1-3; tentatively, D is TRBD1 (6 bases). The CDR3 is made up of 15 amino acids. The germline V gene encodes CDR1 MDHEN and CDR2 SYDVKM. The V end was cut by 5 bases, the J end by 1 base, with 12 bases between. DNA of the CDR3: TGTGCCAGCAGTCTAATAACAGGGTCTGGAAACACCATATATTTT. This gives the protein CASSLITGSGNTIYF.

The V gene is TRBV7-6, the J gene TRBJ2-3; tentatively, D is TRBD1 (7 bases). The CDR3 has 14 residues. The V end was cut by 3 bases, the J end by 5 bases, with 12 bases between. Germline CDR1 SGHVS, CDR2 FNYEAQ. The CDR3 sequence: CASSLQGGIDTQYF. The DNA of the CDR3 is TGTGCCAGCAGCTTGCAGGGGGGAATAGATACGCAGTATTTT.

The V gene is TRBV7-8, the J gene TRBJ1-3; maybe TRBD1 (6 bases). The germline V gene has CDR1 SGHVS and CDR2 FQNEAQ. The V end lost 3 bases, the J end lost 0 bases, and 15 bases lay between the germline ends. There are 17 residues in the CDR3. This chain's CDR3 is CASSFFGTPSSGNTIYF. The CDR3 DNA sequence: TGTGCCAGCAGCTTTTTTGGGACACCGAGCTCTGGAAACACCATATATTTT.

This clone was detected a few times. The chain links TRBV9 to TRBJ1-3; no definite D call. The germline V and J ends were trimmed by 4 bases and 7 bases, with 12 bases remaining between them. Germline values: CDR1 SGDLS, CDR2 YYNGEE. This CDR3 spans 13 amino acids. In DNA, the CDR3 is TGTGCCAGCAGCTCACACAGTGGGAACACCATATATTTT. It encodes CASSSHSGNTIYF.

The V gene is TRBV11-2, the J gene TRBJ2-1, with a possible D match to TRBD1 (6 bases). Germline CDR1 is SGHAT and CDR2 is FQNNGV. This CDR3 has 16 residues. Deletions cut 2 bases from V and 4 bases from J, with 15 bases between. The CDR3 region is CASSLRQLQGYNEQFF. DNA of the CDR3: TGTGCCAGCAGCTTACGACAACTCCAGGGGTACAATGAGCAGTTCTTC.

The V and J genes are TRBV2 and TRBJ1-5; the match to TRBD1 covers 8 bases. V dropped 7 bases and J dropped 6; count of bases not matched to a gene: 8. Germline V lookup: CDR1 SNHLY, CDR2 FYNNEI. The CDR3 covers 14 residues. DNA of the CDR3: TGTGCCAGCACGCTCAGGGGGCGCATTCAGCCCCAGCATTTT. Translation: CASTLRGRIQPQHF.